Included here is one T cell receptor beta chain sequence, with context. Its specificity is not known. Trimming took off 3 bases at V and 14 bases at J, with 13 bases between the two ends. CDR3 size: 11 residues. The germline CDR1 and CDR2 sequences are SNHLY and FYNNEI. TCRdb passed the 5' RACE reads through MiXCR, listing each CDR3 protein once. Of hundreds of thousands of distinct CDR3 sequences listed, roughly an eighth are singletons. The data derive from a study of T cells after yellow fever vaccination. Study-level points and caveats: Abundant contaminating clonotypes from the bulk population could appear in FACS-sorted repertoires. Subsequent booster samples again held most clones from primary vaccination (just under 98% CD4, roughly 91% CD8). Weaker in magnitude, the secondary response showed a faster peak on day 5 versus 15.

The sequences come from CD4+ T cells sorted from PBMCs, collected 15 days after the yellow fever booster vaccination. V usage is TRBV2 and J usage is TRBJ2-5; D is uncertain. The TCR was taken from a man between 18 and 29 years old who received the YFV17D yellow fever vaccine. CDR3 nucleotide sequence: TGTGCCAGCAGTGACGAGACCACGGAATACTTC. Translating gives CASSDETTEYF.